This entry concerns a single T cell receptor (beta chain). Source study methods: Amplification from reference gene primers served as the basis for estimated nucleated cell counts. Sequencing was performed with immunoSEQ multiplex PCR; in TCRdb, only in-frame clones are kept and a portion is missing. V, J and clone size were drawn from that table, and D and trimming were deduced from the DNA. The sample has 210,000 or so clones, 80% to 85% seen once. The CDR3 extends over 11 amino acids. V dropped 3 bases and J dropped 4 bases, with 2 bases sitting between them. The data stem from a study of blood T cell repertoires in COVID-19. Study summary: Samples came from the United States, Italy and Spain, spanning acute and convalescent COVID-19. T cells, B-cell-depleted T cells, or PBMCs provided the cDNA or gDNA that served as material.

The rearrangement joins TRBV12-3 or TRBV12-4 to TRBJ2-3; D is unresolved. The specimen was peripheral blood. The clonotype originates from a human donor in a cohort sampled during active COVID-19. CDR3 DNA sequence: TGTGCCAGCAGTTTCTCAGATACGCAGTATTTT. It codes for CASSFSDTQYF.